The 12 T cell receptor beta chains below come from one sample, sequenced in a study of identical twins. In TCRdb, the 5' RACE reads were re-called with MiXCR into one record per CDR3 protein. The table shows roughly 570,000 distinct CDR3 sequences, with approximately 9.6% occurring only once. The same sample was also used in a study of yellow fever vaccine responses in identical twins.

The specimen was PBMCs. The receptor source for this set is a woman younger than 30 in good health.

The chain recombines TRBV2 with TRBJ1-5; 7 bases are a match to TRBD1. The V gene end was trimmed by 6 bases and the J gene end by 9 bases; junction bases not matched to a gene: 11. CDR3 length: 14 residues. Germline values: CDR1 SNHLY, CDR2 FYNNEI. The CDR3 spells CASRAGTELPPQHF. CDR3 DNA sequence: TGTGCCAGCAGGGCCGGGACAGAGCTGCCGCCCCAGCATTTT. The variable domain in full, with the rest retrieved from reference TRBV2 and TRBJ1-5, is EPEVTQTPSHQVTQMGQEVILRCVPISNHLYFYWYRQILGQKVEFLVSFYNNEISEKSEIFDDQFSVERPDGSNFTLKIRSTKLEDSAMYFCASRAGTELPPQHFGDGTRLSIL.

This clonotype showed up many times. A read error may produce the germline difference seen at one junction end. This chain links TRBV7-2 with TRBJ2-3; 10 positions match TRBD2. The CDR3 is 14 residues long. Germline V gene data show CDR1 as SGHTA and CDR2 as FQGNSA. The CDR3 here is CASSIAGGRDTQYF. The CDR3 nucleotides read TGTGCCAGCAGCATAGCGGGGGGCCGAGATACGCAGTATTTT.

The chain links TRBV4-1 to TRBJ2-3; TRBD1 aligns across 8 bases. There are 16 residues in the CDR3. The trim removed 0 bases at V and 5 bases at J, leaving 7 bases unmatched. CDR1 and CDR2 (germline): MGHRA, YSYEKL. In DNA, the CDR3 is TGCGCCAGCAGCCAAGATAACCGGACAGGGAGAGATACGCAGTATTTT. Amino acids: CASSQDNRTGRDTQYF.

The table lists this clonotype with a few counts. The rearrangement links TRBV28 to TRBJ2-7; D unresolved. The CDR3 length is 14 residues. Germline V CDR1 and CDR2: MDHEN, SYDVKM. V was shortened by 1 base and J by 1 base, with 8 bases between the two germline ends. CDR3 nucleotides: TGTGCCAGCAGTTTATTAGGCCGATCCTACGAGCAGTACTTC. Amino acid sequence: CASSLLGRSYEQYF.

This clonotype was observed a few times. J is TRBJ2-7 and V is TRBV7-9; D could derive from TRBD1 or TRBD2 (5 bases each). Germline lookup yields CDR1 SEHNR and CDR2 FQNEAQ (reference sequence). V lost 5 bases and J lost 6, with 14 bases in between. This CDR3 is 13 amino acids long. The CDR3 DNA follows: TGTGCCAGCAGCGCGGCTGGGGGTCGCGAGCAGTACTTC. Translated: CASSAAGGREQYF. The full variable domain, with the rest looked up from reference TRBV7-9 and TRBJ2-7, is DTGVSQNPRHKITKRGQNVTFRCDPISEHNRLYWYRQTLGQGPEFLTYFQNEAQLEKSRLLSDRFSAERPKGSFSTLEIQRTEQGDSAMYLCASSAAGGREQYFGPGTRLTVT.

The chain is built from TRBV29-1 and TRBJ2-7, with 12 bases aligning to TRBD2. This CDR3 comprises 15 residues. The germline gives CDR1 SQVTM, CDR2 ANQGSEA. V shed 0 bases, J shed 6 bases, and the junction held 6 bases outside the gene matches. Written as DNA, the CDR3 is TGCAGCGTTGAAGACCCTAGCGGGAGGGCCGGCGAGCAGTACTTC. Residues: CSVEDPSGRAGEQYF.

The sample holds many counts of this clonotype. CDR3 sequence (DNA): TGTGCCATCAGTGAACGATGGGAGGGACCCCTCCACTTT. This encodes CAISERWEGPLHF. This chain links TRBV10-3 with TRBJ1-6; no clear D. This CDR3 region has 13 residues. CDR1 ENHRY and CDR2 SYGVKD come from the germline V gene. With 3 bases removed from V and 12 bases from J, the gap between germline ends came to 12 bases.

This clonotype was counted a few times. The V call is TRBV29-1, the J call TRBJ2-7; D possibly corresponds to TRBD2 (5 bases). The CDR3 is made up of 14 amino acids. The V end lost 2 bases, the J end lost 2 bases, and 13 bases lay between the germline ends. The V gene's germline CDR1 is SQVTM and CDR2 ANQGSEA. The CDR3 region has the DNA TGCAGCGTTGAAATCGAAGGGAGCGCCTACGAGCAGTACTTC. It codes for CSVEIEGSAYEQYF.

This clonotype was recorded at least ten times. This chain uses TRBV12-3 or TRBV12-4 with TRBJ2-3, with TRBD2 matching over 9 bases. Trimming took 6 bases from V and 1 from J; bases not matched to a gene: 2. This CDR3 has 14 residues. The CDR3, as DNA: TGTGCCAGCAGACGGACTAGCGGCACAGATACGCAGTATTTT. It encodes CASRRTSGTDTQYF.

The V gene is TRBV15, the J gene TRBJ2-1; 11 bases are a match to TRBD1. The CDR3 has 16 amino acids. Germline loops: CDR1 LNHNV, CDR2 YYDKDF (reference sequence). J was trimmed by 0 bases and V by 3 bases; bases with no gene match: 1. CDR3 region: CATSSGTGGSYNEQFF. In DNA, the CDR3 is TGTGCCACCAGCAGCGGGACAGGGGGCTCCTACAATGAGCAGTTCTTC.

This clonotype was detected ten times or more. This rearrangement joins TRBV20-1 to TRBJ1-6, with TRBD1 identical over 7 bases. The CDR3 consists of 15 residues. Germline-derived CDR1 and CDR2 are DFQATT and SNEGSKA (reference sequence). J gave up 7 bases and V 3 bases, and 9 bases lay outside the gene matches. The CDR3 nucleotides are TGCAGTGCTAGGCCTTCAGGACAGGTCAATTCACCCCTCCACTTT. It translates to CSARPSGQVNSPLHF.

The CDR3 reads CSARTDTQYF. For the CDR3, the DNA is TGCAGTGCTAGAACTGATACGCAGTATTTT. J is TRBJ2-3 and V is TRBV20-1; no firm D call. The CDR3 loop spans 10 amino acids. The V and J ends lost 2 bases and 6 bases respectively, with 3 bases between them. From germline, CDR1 is DFQATT and CDR2 SNEGSKA (reference sequence).